Below, one T cell receptor beta chain is given with its context. The sample belongs to a study of blood T cell repertoires in COVID-19. Researchers sorted participants into cohorts using their self-reported clinical history. Germline CDR1 and CDR2: SGHAT and FQNNGV. The CDR3 extends over 17 amino acids. With 5 bases clipped from V and 4 bases from J, the junction kept 14 bases outside the gene matches. Original analysis: Using reference gene primer amplification, nucleated cell counts were estimated. Clones were read by immunoSEQ multiplex PCR, and TCRdb kept only the in-frame ones, dropping some. Clone size and V and J calls were adopted from that table, with D and trimming inferred from the DNA. The sample includes roughly 500,000 clones, roughly 88% seen only once; the top ten take 1.5% to 2%.

Sequencing input: PBMCs or T cells enriched from blood (not recorded which). The rearrangement joins TRBV11-2 to TRBJ2-1; 7 bases fit TRBD1. The source is a woman aged 40 to 49 who had recovered from COVID-19. The CDR3 region has the DNA TGTGCCAGCAGCCCCCCGACAGGGAGAGAAGCGTACAATGAGCAGTTCTTC. Encoded protein: CASSPPTGREAYNEQFF. Full variable domain (outside the CDR3, taken from reference TRBV11-2 and TRBJ2-1): EAGVAQSPRYKIIEKRQSVAFWCNPISGHATLYWYQQILGQGPKLLIQFQNNGVVDDSQLPKDRFSAERLKGVDSTLKIQPAKLEDSAVYLCASSPPTGREAYNEQFFGPGTRLTVL.